Below, 22 T cell receptor beta chains from the same sample are listed, as sequenced in a study of T cell changes during pregnancy in multiple sclerosis. Data came from immunoSEQ multiplex PCR; TCRdb stores just in-frame clones and leaves some out. The table lists 20,000 to 25,000 clones, around 85% of them singletons. Sample: CD8+ T cells from peripheral blood mononuclear cells, taken before pregnancy. The receptor source for this set is a female donor with multiple sclerosis, enrolled in a pregnancy study.

The rearrangement uses TRBV2 and TRBJ2-7; 10 bases match TRBD1. The CDR3 is 13 residues long. V lost 8 bases and J lost 4; bases outside the gene matches: 5. Germline lookup yields CDR1 SNHLY and CDR2 FYNNEI. The CDR3 region is CASVRQGAYEQYF. In DNA, the CDR3 is TGTGCCAGCGTACGACAGGGGGCGTACGAGCAGTACTTC.

By its share, this clone is medium-sized (0.01 to 0.1%). The chain recombines TRBV6-4 with TRBJ1-1; 7 bases line up with TRBD1. With V trimmed by 2 bases and J by 1 base, 1 base remained unmatched. The CDR3 covers 14 residues. The germline V gene has CDR1 MRHNA and CDR2 SNTAGT. CDR3 protein: CASSDGTENTEAFF. The CDR3 nucleotides read TGTGCCAGCAGTGACGGGACAGAGAACACTGAAGCTTTCTTT.

The chain carries TRBV7-6 and TRBJ1-1; 8 bases line up with TRBD1. CDR1 is SGHVS, CDR2 FNYEAQ, per germline. This CDR3 contains 18 residues. V lost 6 bases and J lost 0; bases outside the gene matches: 15. As DNA, the CDR3 is TGTGCCAGCAGTTTTCACGGACAGGGCGAACACATGAACACTGAAGCTTTCTTT. Residues: CASSFHGQGEHMNTEAFF. Supplemented by reference TRBV7-6 and TRBJ1-1, the full variable domain reads GAGVSQSPRYKVTKRGQDVALRCDPISGHVSLYWYRQALGQGPEFLTYFNYEAQQDKSGLPNDRFSAERPEGSISTLTIQRTEQRDSAMYRCASSFHGQGEHMNTEAFFGQGTRLTVV.

This clone was detected a few times. The V and J genes are TRBV7-9 and TRBJ2-5; tentatively, D is TRBD2 (6 bases). The CDR3 runs to 13 residues. Trimming stripped 7 bases from V and 2 bases from J, with 11 bases between. Germline V gene sequence: CDR1 SEHNR, CDR2 FQNEAQ (reference sequence). The CDR3 bases are TGTGCCAGCACACGGGACTTTCAAGAGACCCAGTACTTC. This translates into CASTRDFQETQYF. Full variable domain (remainder filled in from reference TRBV7-9 and TRBJ2-5): DTGVSQNPRHKITKRGQNVTFRCDPISEHNRLYWYRQTLGQGPEFLTYFQNEAQLEKSRLLSDRFSAERPKGSFSTLEIQRTEQGDSAMYLCASTRDFQETQYFGPGTRLLVL.

The rearrangement joins TRBV6-5 to TRBJ2-5; 12 positions match TRBD2. The CDR3 is made up of 16 amino acids. Germline V gene data show CDR1 as MNHEY and CDR2 as SVGAGI. The junction had 3 bases not matched to a gene; V was cut back by 0 bases and J by 4 bases. In nucleotides, the CDR3 is TGTGCCAGCAGTTACTCGACTAGCGGGAGAATAGAGACCCAGTACTTC. This translates into CASSYSTSGRIETQYF.

This sequence joins TRBV4-1 and TRBJ2-3, with 8 bases fitting TRBD2. CDR1 and CDR2 (germline): MGHRA, YSYEKL. Unmatched junction bases numbered 7, after V lost 4 bases and J lost 1 base. The CDR3 sequence is 16 residues long. The CDR3, as DNA: TGCGCCAGCAGCCTTGCGGGGGGTAGGGGCACAGATACGCAGTATTTT. Residues: CASSLAGGRGTDTQYF.

The chain combines TRBV5-8 with TRBJ2-7; TRBD1 is a possible D gene (5 bases). Trimming pared 2 bases from V and 2 bases from J, leaving 17 bases between. The CDR3 sequence is 16 residues long. Germline CDR1 is SGHTS and CDR2 is YDEGEE. Here the CDR3 DNA reads TGTGCCAGCAGCTTACCGACAGATAGAATAGCCTACGAGCAGTACTTC. It encodes CASSLPTDRIAYEQYF.

The table lists this clone with a count of one. The chain combines TRBV9 with TRBJ2-5; TRBD1 matches at 10 bases. Germline V gene data show CDR1 as SGDLS and CDR2 as YYNGEE. This CDR3 has 16 amino acids. The ends lost 1 base at V and 5 bases at J; junction bases unmatched: 8. CDR3 in amino acids: CASSVWDRGISETQYF. The CDR3 region has the DNA TGTGCCAGCAGCGTATGGGACAGGGGTATATCGGAGACCCAGTACTTC.

The chain joins TRBV21-1 to TRBJ2-7; TRBD2 is taken as the D call from the table, unchecked against the DNA. TRBV21-1 is an annotated pseudogene. CDR3 length equals 15 residues. CDR3 residues: CASSKGGGSSYEQYF. CDR3 DNA sequence: TGTGCCAGCAGCAAAGGGGGCGGGAGCTCTTACGAGCAGTACTTC.

The chain combines TRBV11-2 with TRBJ2-7; 9 bases fit TRBD1. The junction had 13 bases not matched to a gene; V was cut back by 5 bases and J by 2 bases. CDR3 length: 17 amino acids. Germline-derived CDR1 and CDR2 are SGHAT and FQNNGV. CDR3 region: CASSLSGQGFITYEQYF. Written as DNA, the CDR3 is TGTGCCAGCAGCCTATCGGGACAGGGCTTCATCACCTACGAGCAGTACTTC. Full variable domain (missing parts from reference TRBV11-2 and TRBJ2-7): EAGVAQSPRYKIIEKRQSVAFWCNPISGHATLYWYQQILGQGPKLLIQFQNNGVVDDSQLPKDRFSAERLKGVDSTLKIQPAKLEDSAVYLCASSLSGQGFITYEQYFGPGTRLTVT.

This clone was detected only once. The rearrangement links TRBV29-1 to TRBJ1-2, with TRBD1 as a possible D gene (6 bases). Trimming removed 8 bases at V and 6 bases at J, with 13 bases between. The length of the CDR3 is 11 residues. Germline CDR1 SQVTM, CDR2 ANQGSEA. CDR3 coding DNA: TGCAGCCTCGCAGGGGTCGATGGCTACACCTTC. Its protein is CSLAGVDGYTF.

The V call is TRBV5-4, the J call TRBJ2-5; D gene unclear. Germline-derived CDR1 and CDR2 are SGHNT and YYREEE (reference sequence). V was pared by 3 bases and J by 3 bases, with 3 bases between. This CDR3 contains 11 residues. The CDR3 is CASSSKETQYF. The CDR3 coding sequence is TGTGCCAGCAGCTCAAAAGAGACCCAGTACTTC.

The rearrangement links TRBV5-5 to TRBJ2-7; the match to TRBD2 covers 7 bases. This CDR3 has 16 amino acids. CDR1 SGHKS and CDR2 YYEKEE come from the germline V gene (reference sequence). The V and J ends lost 0 bases and 1 base, in that order; junction bases with no gene match: 7. The CDR3, as DNA: TGTGCCAGCAGCTTGGCCGCTCAGGGAGGGTCCTACGAGCAGTACTTC. Amino acids: CASSLAAQGGSYEQYF.

This chain links TRBV6-1 with TRBJ2-7, with a tentative D call TRBD1 (5 bases). Germline assignment: CDR1 MNHNS and CDR2 SASEGT. The CDR3 contains 14 residues. Trimming left V 2 bases short and J 0 bases short, with 8 bases between. The CDR3 reads CASSETGSSYEQYF. The CDR3, as DNA: TGTGCCAGCAGTGAAACAGGAAGCTCCTACGAGCAGTACTTC.

The table lists this clone with a count of one. The gene calls are TRBV19 and TRBJ1-4; D is perhaps TRBD1 (5 bases). Germline V gene lookup returns CDR1 LNHDA and CDR2 SQIVND (reference sequence). The CDR3 covers 16 residues. Trimming took 3 bases from V and 3 from J, leaving 14 bases between them. The DNA for the CDR3 is TGTGCCAGTAGTATTCCGGGGGAAGGAGCTAATGAAAAACTGTTTTTT. It yields the protein CASSIPGEGANEKLFF. Drawing the rest from reference TRBV19 and TRBJ1-4, the complete variable domain is DGGITQSPKYLFRKEGQNVTLSCEQNLNHDAMYWYRQDPGQGLRLIYYSQIVNDFQKGDIAEGYSVSREKKESFPLTVTSAQKNPTAFYLCASSIPGEGANEKLFFGSGTQLSVL.

Ten or more counts support this clone. The rearrangement joins TRBV4-1 to TRBJ2-6, with a tentative D call TRBD1 (6 bases). This CDR3 spans 16 amino acids. The germline V gene has CDR1 MGHRA and CDR2 YSYEKL. V was shortened by 4 bases and J by 3 bases, with 13 bases between the two germline ends. CDR3 region: CASSREQGSGANVLTF. The CDR3 DNA follows: TGCGCCAGCAGCCGAGAACAGGGAAGTGGGGCCAACGTCCTGACTTTC.

This chain connects TRBV9 to TRBJ2-3, with 11 bases aligning to TRBD2. Germline V gene data show CDR1 as SGDLS and CDR2 as YYNGEE. V dropped 3 bases and J dropped 6; count of bases not matched to a gene: 6. This CDR3 contains 15 residues. The CDR3 nucleotides are TGTGCCAGCAGCGGGAGGACTAGCGGGTTGGATACGCAGTATTTT. Translated, it gives CASSGRTSGLDTQYF.

V and J are TRBV11-2 and TRBJ2-1; the D is unclear. This CDR3 is built from 14 residues. The V and J ends lost 6 bases and 1 base respectively, with 10 bases between them. Germline V gene data show CDR1 as SGHAT and CDR2 as FQNNGV. CDR3 protein: CASRETGSYNEQFF. In nucleotides, the CDR3 is TGTGCCAGCAGGGAGACCGGTTCCTACAATGAGCAGTTCTTC.

The CDR3, as DNA: TGTGCCATCAGTGAGGACAGGACGCCCGTTTGGGCGGCTTTCTTT. Translating gives CAISEDRTPVWAAFF. The V gene is TRBV10-3, the J gene TRBJ1-1, with a weak D call TRBD1 (6 bases). V lost 2 bases to trimming and J lost 11 bases, with 21 bases between them. Germline assignment: CDR1 ENHRY and CDR2 SYGVKD. The length of the CDR3 is 15 residues.

The chain recombines TRBV27 with TRBJ2-1; 9 bases map to TRBD2. The CDR3 extends over 16 amino acids. Germline assignment: CDR1 MNHEY and CDR2 SMNVEV (reference sequence). After removal of 2 bases from V and 8 bases from J, the junction contained 10 bases not matched to a gene. The CDR3 region is CASSLVKAGGGDEQFF. The CDR3 DNA is TGTGCCAGCAGTTTAGTAAAGGCGGGAGGGGGGGATGAGCAGTTCTTC.

V gene TRBV5-4 combines with J gene TRBJ2-1, with no clear D. From germline, CDR1 is SGHNT and CDR2 YYREEE (reference sequence). This CDR3 is 15 amino acids long. The V and J ends lost 3 bases and 6 bases respectively, with 16 bases between them. This CDR3 is CASSWYGSRLNEQFF. CDR3 sequence (DNA): TGTGCCAGCAGCTGGTACGGGTCCCGTCTCAATGAGCAGTTCTTC.

V gene TRBV9 combines with J gene TRBJ2-6; TRBD1 is a possible D gene (6 bases). Trimming cost V 6 bases and J 2 bases, with 18 bases left between them. Looked up from germline, CDR1 is SGDLS and CDR2 is YYNGEE. CDR3 length: 17 residues. The CDR3 DNA reads TGTGCCAGCACCCCTACAGGGTTTGATCCTGGGGCCAACGTCCTGACTTTC. It is translated as CASTPTGFDPGANVLTF. Variable domain in full (rest from reference TRBV9 and TRBJ2-6): DSGVTQTPKHLITATGQRVTLRCSPRSGDLSVYWYQQSLDQGLQFLIQYYNGEERAKGNILERFSAQQFPDLHSELNLSSLELGDSALYFCASTPTGFDPGANVLTFGAGSRLTVL.